These 20 T cell receptor beta chains share one sample of origin, sequenced in a study of blood T cell repertoires in COVID-19. The method was immunoSEQ multiplex PCR; TCRdb's version includes in-frame clones alone and lacks a portion of them. Found here are under 95,000 clones, 83% of them singletons; the top ten hold about 10%. The sample consisted of peripheral blood. These receptors were collected from a human donor in a cohort sampled during active COVID-19.

The gene calls are TRBV5-4 and TRBJ1-1; possible D gene TRBD1, 5 bases. Per the germline V gene, CDR1 is SGHNT and CDR2 is YYREEE (reference sequence). The CDR3 contains 13 residues. With 3 bases removed from V and 11 bases from J, the gap between germline ends came to 17 bases. In nucleotides, the CDR3 is TGTGCCAGCAGCTCTATGGGGGGTCCGGGGGCTTTCTTT. Its protein product is CASSSMGGPGAFF.

This chain joins TRBV30 and TRBJ2-5; maybe TRBD1 (6 bases). V was clipped by 0 bases and J by 4 bases, with 9 bases between them. CDR1 GTSNPN and CDR2 SVGIG come from the germline V gene (reference sequence). CDR3 length equals 13 residues. CDR3 sequence reads: CAWSVKGGETQYF. The CDR3 DNA reads as TGTGCCTGGAGTGTTAAAGGGGGAGAGACCCAGTACTTC.

In the case of this clone: This specimen includes other DNA sequences encoding the same CDR3. V usage is TRBV5-1 and J usage is TRBJ1-3, with D uncertain. With 0 bases removed from V and 0 bases from J, the gap between germline ends came to 7 bases. The CDR3 has 15 amino acids. Germline V gives CDR1 SGHRS, CDR2 YFSETQ. The CDR3 bases are TGCGCCAGCAGCTTGGGTTCCGGCTCTGGAAACACCATATATTTT. Its protein product is CASSLGSGSGNTIYF.

The rearrangement uses TRBV7-3 and TRBJ2-7; 11 bases align to TRBD2. Per germline, CDR1 SGHTA and CDR2 FQGTGA. The length of the CDR3 is 13 residues. The J segment lost 6 bases and the V segment lost 3 bases, leaving 1 base of the junction unmatched. DNA of the CDR3: TGTGCCAGCAGCTTGACTAGCGGGGTCGAGCAGTACTTC. Amino acids: CASSLTSGVEQYF. Using reference TRBV7-3 and TRBJ2-7 for the parts outside the CDR3, the full variable domain is GAGVSQTPSNKVTEKGKYVELRCDPISGHTALYWYRQSLGQGPEFLIYFQGTGAADDSGLPNDRFFAVRPEGSVSTLKIQRTERGDSAVYLCASSLTSGVEQYFGPGTRLTVT.

The J gene is TRBJ1-4, the V gene TRBV6-6, with 7 bases matching TRBD1. Looked up from germline, CDR1 is MNHNY and CDR2 is SVGAGI (reference sequence). The CDR3 has 15 residues. With V trimmed by 5 bases and J by 3 bases, 6 bases remained unmatched. The CDR3 loop reads CASSDRGLANEKLFF. The CDR3 DNA reads TGTGCCAGCAGTGATAGGGGGCTAGCTAATGAAAAACTGTTTTTT.

This chain connects TRBV7-2 to TRBJ1-5, with 11 bases fitting TRBD1. V lost 1 base and J lost 5; bases outside the gene matches: 1. The V gene's germline CDR1 is SGHTA and CDR2 FQGNSA. There are 15 residues in the CDR3. CDR3 DNA sequence: TGTGCCAGCAGCTTAGGGACAGGGGGCTATCAGCCCCAGCATTTT. Amino acids: CASSLGTGGYQPQHF.

This clone has ten or more counts. V and J are TRBV5-4 and TRBJ1-1; a possible D gene is TRBD1 (6 bases). V was clipped by 7 bases and J by 4 bases, with 23 bases between them. The CDR3 contains 16 residues. Per the germline V gene, CDR1 is SGHNT and CDR2 is YYREEE (reference sequence). This chain's CDR3 is CASGGGAMTLGTEAFF. CDR3 DNA sequence: TGTGCCAGCGGTGGGGGGGCGATGACACTAGGCACTGAAGCTTTCTTT.

The chain couples TRBV4-3 to TRBJ1-2, with unresolved D. CDR1 and CDR2 from the germline V gene are LGHNA and YSLEER. With 0 bases removed from V and 7 bases from J, the gap between germline ends came to 12 bases. This CDR3 contains 14 residues. CDR3 bases: TGCGCCAGCAGCCAAGATCCGAGGGTGTCTGGCTACACCTTC. Amino acids: CASSQDPRVSGYTF.

The genes are TRBV2 and TRBJ1-5, with D maybe TRBD1 (5 bases). The V end lost 5 bases, the J end lost 4 bases, and 12 bases lay between the germline ends. The CDR3 totals 14 residues. CDR1 and CDR2 from the germline V gene are SNHLY and FYNNEI. CDR3 protein: CASSRQTRNQPQHF. CDR3 bases: TGTGCCAGCAGTCGACAGACCCGTAATCAGCCCCAGCATTTT.

The rearrangement uses TRBV19 and TRBJ1-2, with 7 bases matching TRBD1. After removal of 5 bases from V and 8 bases from J, the junction contained 17 bases not matched to a gene. The CDR3 has 16 residues. Germline values: CDR1 LNHDA, CDR2 SQIVND (reference sequence). The CDR3 DNA reads as TGTGCCAGTAGTTCCCTGCCTGGCACAGGGGATCGCGGCTACACCTTC. It yields the protein CASSSLPGTGDRGYTF. The complete variable domain, with remaining parts taken from reference TRBV19 and TRBJ1-2, reads DGGITQSPKYLFRKEGQNVTLSCEQNLNHDAMYWYRQDPGQGLRLIYYSQIVNDFQKGDIAEGYSVSREKKESFPLTVTSAQKNPTAFYLCASSSLPGTGDRGYTFGSGTRLTVV.

The rearrangement uses TRBV7-3 and TRBJ2-3; D perhaps matches TRBD2 (6 bases). The CDR3 length is 14 residues. The germline V gene has CDR1 SGHTA and CDR2 FQGTGA. V dropped 3 bases and J dropped 0 bases, with 7 bases sitting between them. The CDR3 region has the DNA TGTGCCAGCAGCTTGCGGGGAAGCACAGATACGCAGTATTTT. Amino acid sequence: CASSLRGSTDTQYF.

The chain is built from TRBV11-2 and TRBJ1-5; D gene unclear. V lost 1 base and J lost 5, with 6 bases in between. The germline V gene has CDR1 SGHAT and CDR2 FQNNGV. The CDR3 covers 13 residues. Here the CDR3 reads CASSLVSDQPQHF. The CDR3 coding sequence is TGTGCCAGCAGCTTAGTATCAGATCAGCCCCAGCATTTT.

The rearrangement joins TRBV4-2 to TRBJ1-1; D call uncertain. V lost 3 bases, J lost 7 bases, and 12 bases lay in between. Germline V CDR1 and CDR2: LGHNA, YNFKEQ. CDR3 size: 13 residues. CDR3 sequence (DNA): TGTGCCAGCAGCCACCAGTCCAGTGTTGAAGCTTTCTTT. Amino acids: CASSHQSSVEAFF.

This chain uses TRBV10-3 with TRBJ1-2; D not certain. Germline-derived CDR1 and CDR2 are ENHRY and SYGVKD. V lost 1 base, J lost 4 bases, and 7 bases lay in between. The CDR3 extends over 13 amino acids. This chain's CDR3 is CAISEFTFYGYTF. As DNA, the CDR3 is TGTGCCATCAGTGAGTTTACATTCTATGGCTACACCTTC.

The chain carries TRBV5-1 and TRBJ2-7, with 10 bases that match TRBD1. The CDR3 covers 15 residues. The J segment lost 7 bases and the V segment lost 1 base, leaving 8 bases of the junction unmatched. The germline CDR1 and CDR2 sequences are SGHRS and YFSETQ. The CDR3 nucleotides are TGCGCCAGCAGCTTGCTACCGGGACAGGGGATGGAGCAGTACTTC. Translated: CASSLLPGQGMEQYF. The complete variable domain, with remaining parts taken from reference TRBV5-1 and TRBJ2-7, reads KAGVTQTPRYLIKTRGQQVTLSCSPISGHRSVSWYQQTPGQGLQFLFEYFSETQRNKGNFPGRFSGRQFSNSRSEMNVSTLELGDSALYLCASSLLPGQGMEQYFGPGTRLTVT.

J is TRBJ1-2 and V is TRBV29-1; TRBD1 matches 9 bases. Germline V CDR1 and CDR2: SQVTM, ANQGSEA. The CDR3 has 14 residues. V was pared by 7 bases and J by 2 bases, with 8 bases of the junction left unmatched. CDR3: CSAYKGTGNYGYTF. The CDR3 DNA reads as TGCAGCGCATATAAAGGGACAGGGAACTATGGCTACACCTTC. Using reference TRBV29-1 and TRBJ1-2 for the parts outside the CDR3, the full variable domain is SAVISQKPSRDICQRGTSLTIQCQVDSQVTMMFWYRQQPGQSLTLIATANQGSEATYESGFVIDKFPISRPNLTFSTLTVSNMSPEDSSIYLCSAYKGTGNYGYTFGSGTRLTVV.

This sequence joins TRBV27 and TRBJ1-6; TRBD1 might be the D (5 bases). Germline V gene lookup returns CDR1 MNHEY and CDR2 SMNVEV (reference sequence). With 3 bases removed from V and 6 bases from J, the gap between germline ends came to 18 bases. The CDR3 is 17 amino acids. The CDR3 DNA reads as TGTGCCAGCAGTTTGTATAGCAGGGCGATTGTTAATTCACCCCTCCACTTT. Translated, it gives CASSLYSRAIVNSPLHF.

The chain recombines TRBV30 with TRBJ1-1; no clear D. V lost 2 bases and J 7 bases, leaving 17 bases between the germline ends. Germline loops: CDR1 GTSNPN, CDR2 SVGIG (reference sequence). The CDR3 extends over 14 amino acids. CDR3 sequence: CAWSPSYDTDEAFF. In DNA, the CDR3 is TGTGCCTGGAGTCCATCCTACGATACAGATGAAGCTTTCTTT.

The V and J genes are TRBV2 and TRBJ1-4; D unresolved. In germline, CDR1 is SNHLY, CDR2 FYNNEI. This CDR3 is 12 amino acids long. Deletions cut 6 bases from V and 8 bases from J, with 10 bases between. CDR3 amino acids: CASSRMGEKLFF. CDR3 nucleotide sequence: TGTGCCAGCAGCCGGATGGGCGAAAAACTGTTTTTT.

The sample holds one count of this clone. This chain joins TRBV4-1 and TRBJ2-1, with 12 bases identical to TRBD2. Germline CDR1 reads MGHRA; CDR2 reads YSYEKL. The CDR3 has 19 amino acids. With V trimmed by 0 bases and J by 4 bases, 10 bases remained unmatched. Here the CDR3 DNA reads TGCGCCAGCAGCCAAGATAACGGACTAGCGGGAAGAGGATACAATGAGCAGTTCTTC. Encoded protein: CASSQDNGLAGRGYNEQFF.